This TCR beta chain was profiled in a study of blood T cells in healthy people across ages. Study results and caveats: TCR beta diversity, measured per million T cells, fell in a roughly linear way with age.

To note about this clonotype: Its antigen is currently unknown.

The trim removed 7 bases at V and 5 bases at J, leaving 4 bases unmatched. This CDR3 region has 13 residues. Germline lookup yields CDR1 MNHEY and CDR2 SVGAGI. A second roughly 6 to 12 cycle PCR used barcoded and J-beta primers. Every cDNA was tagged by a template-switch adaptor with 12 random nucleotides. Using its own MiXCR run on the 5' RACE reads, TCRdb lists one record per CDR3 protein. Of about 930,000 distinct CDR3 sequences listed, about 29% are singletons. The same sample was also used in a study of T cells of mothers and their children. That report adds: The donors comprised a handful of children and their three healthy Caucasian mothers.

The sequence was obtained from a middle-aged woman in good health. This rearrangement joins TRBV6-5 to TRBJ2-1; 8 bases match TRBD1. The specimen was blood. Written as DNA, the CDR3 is TGTGCCAGCACCAGGGGGCCCCACAATGAGCAGTTCTTC. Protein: CASTRGPHNEQFF.